This T cell receptor beta chain was observed in a study of CD8+ T cells in alopecia areata. Study conclusions and caveats: Higher clonality was seen in lesional scalp than in normal scalp, especially in alopecia totalis/universalis.

Treatment described: oral pan-JAK inhibitor, 5-10 mg twice daily. Reverse transcribed after extraction, RNA yielded cDNA as the sequencing template. Only in-frame clones appear in the TCRdb table, and some are missing; sequencing was by immunoSEQ multiplex PCR. The repertoire holds about 140,000 clones, around 86% seen once, with roughly an eighth in the top ten. The V end lost 4 bases, the J end lost 2 bases, and 14 bases lay between the germline ends. The CDR3 loop spans 15 amino acids. Germline V CDR1 and CDR2: SGDLS, YYNGEE. Comments on this clone: The antigen is not known.

The sequenced sample was CD8+ T cells sorted from blood, obtained at week 4, from a patient treated with tofacitinib. The chain uses TRBV9 and TRBJ2-3; tentative D call: TRBD1 (6 bases). This clonotype was obtained from a human donor with alopecia areata. Here the CDR3 reads CASSYPTGPTDTQYF. In DNA form, the CDR3 reads TGTGCCAGCAGCTACCCGACAGGCCCCACAGATACGCAGTATTTT.